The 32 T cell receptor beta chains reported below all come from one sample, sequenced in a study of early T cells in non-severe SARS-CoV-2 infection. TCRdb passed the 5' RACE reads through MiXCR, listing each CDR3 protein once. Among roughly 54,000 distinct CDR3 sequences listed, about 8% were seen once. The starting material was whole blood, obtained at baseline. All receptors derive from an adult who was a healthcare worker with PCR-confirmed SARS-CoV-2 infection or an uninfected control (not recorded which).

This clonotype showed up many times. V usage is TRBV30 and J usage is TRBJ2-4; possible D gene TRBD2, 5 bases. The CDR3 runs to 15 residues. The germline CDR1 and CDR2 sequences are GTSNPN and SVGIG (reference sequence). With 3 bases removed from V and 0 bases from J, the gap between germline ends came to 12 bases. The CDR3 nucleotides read TGTGCCTGGAGGACGGGGTATTTAGCCAAAAACATTCAGTACTTC. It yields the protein CAWRTGYLAKNIQYF.

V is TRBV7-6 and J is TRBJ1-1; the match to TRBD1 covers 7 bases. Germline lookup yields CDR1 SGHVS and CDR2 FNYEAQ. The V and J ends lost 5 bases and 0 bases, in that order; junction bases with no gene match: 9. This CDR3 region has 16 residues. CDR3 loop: CASSESPQGVNTEAFF. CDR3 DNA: TGTGCCAGCAGCGAATCCCCCCAGGGGGTGAACACTGAAGCTTTCTTT.

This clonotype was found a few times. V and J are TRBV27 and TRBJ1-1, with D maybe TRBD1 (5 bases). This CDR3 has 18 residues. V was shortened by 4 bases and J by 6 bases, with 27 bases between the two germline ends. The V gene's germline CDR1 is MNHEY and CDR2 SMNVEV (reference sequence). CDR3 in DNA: TGTGCCAGCAGTTACTTACTACTAGGGGCGCCCCAGTTCGCTGAAGCTTTCTTT. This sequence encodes CASSYLLLGAPQFAEAFF.

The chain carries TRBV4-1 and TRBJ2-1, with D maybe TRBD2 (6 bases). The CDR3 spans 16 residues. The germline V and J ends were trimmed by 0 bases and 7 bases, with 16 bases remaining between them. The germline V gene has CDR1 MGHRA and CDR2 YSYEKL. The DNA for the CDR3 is TGCGCCAGCAGCCAAGATCCGGGAGTCTGGGGAAATGAGCAGTTCTTC. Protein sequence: CASSQDPGVWGNEQFF.

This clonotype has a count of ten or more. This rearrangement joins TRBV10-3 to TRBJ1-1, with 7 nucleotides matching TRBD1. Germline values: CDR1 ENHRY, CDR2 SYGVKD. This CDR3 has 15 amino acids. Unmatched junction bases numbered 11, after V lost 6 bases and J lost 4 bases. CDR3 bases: TGTGCCATCAGGACGACAGGGCCCTCGGGCACTGAAGCTTTCTTT. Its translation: CAIRTTGPSGTEAFF.

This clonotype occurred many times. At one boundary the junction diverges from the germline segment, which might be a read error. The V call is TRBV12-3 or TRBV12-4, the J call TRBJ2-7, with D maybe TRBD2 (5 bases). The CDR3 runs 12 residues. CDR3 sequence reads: CASSLSSAEAIF. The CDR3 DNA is TGTGCCAGCAGTTTAAGTTCGGCGGAGGCCATTTTC.

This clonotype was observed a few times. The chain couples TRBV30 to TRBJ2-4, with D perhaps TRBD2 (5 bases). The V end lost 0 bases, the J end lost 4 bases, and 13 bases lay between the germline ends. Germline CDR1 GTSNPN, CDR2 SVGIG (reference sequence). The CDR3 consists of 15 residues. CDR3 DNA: TGTGCCTGGAGTGTACACAGCGGAGTAAAAAACATTCAGTACTTC. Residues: CAWSVHSGVKNIQYF. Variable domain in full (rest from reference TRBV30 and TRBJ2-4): SQTIHQWPATLVQPVGSPLSLECTVEGTSNPNLYWYRQAAGRGLQLLFYSVGIGQISSEVPQNLSASRPQDRQFILSSKKLLLSDSGFYLCAWSVHSGVKNIQYFGAGTRLSVL.

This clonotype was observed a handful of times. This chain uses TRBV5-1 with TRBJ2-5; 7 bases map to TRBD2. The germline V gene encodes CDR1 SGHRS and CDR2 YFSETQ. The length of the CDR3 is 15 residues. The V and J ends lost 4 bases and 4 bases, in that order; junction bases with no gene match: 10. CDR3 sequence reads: CASSPGDYSAETQYF. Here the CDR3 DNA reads TGCGCCAGCAGCCCTGGGGACTACTCGGCAGAGACCCAGTACTTC.

The CDR3 sequence is CASSPTGANEKLFF. CDR3 nucleotides: TGTGCCAGCTCACCGACAGGGGCTAATGAAAAACTGTTTTTT. The chain has TRBV18 and TRBJ1-4; 8 bases line up with TRBD1. The V gene's germline CDR1 is KGHSH and CDR2 LQKENI. The CDR3 totals 14 residues. Trimming cost V 3 bases and J 3 bases; bases outside gene matches: 0.

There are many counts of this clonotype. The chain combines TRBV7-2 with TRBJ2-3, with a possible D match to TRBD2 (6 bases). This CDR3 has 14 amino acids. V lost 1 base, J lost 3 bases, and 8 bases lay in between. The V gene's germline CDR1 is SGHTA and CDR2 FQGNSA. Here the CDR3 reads CASSLGSGTDTQYF. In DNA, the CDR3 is TGTGCCAGCAGCTTAGGGAGCGGGACAGATACGCAGTATTTT.

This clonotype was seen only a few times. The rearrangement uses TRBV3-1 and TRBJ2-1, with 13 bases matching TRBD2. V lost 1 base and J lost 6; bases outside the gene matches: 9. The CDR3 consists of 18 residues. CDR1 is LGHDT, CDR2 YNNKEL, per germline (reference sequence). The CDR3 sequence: CASSQGRGLAGAGNEQFF. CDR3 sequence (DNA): TGTGCCAGCAGCCAAGGAAGAGGACTAGCGGGAGCGGGCAATGAGCAGTTCTTC.

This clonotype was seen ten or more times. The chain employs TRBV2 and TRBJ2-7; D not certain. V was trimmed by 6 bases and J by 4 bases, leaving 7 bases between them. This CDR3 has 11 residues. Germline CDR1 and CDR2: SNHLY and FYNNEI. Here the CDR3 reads CASRVRYEQYF. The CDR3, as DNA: TGTGCCAGCAGAGTTAGATACGAGCAGTACTTC.

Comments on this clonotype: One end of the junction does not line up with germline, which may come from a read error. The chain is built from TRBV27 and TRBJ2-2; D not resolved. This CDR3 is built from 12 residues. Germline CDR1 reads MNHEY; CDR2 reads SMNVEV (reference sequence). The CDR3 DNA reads TGTGTCAGCAGTCGAATCACCGGGGAGCTGTTTTTT. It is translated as CVSSRITGELFF.

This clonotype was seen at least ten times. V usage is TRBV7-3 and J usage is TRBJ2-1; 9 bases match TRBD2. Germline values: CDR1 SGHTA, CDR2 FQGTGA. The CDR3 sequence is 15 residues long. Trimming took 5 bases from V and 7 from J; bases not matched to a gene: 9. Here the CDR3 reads CASSLSLAGLNEQFF. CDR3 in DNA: TGTGCCAGCAGCCTATCCCTAGCGGGACTAAATGAGCAGTTCTTC.

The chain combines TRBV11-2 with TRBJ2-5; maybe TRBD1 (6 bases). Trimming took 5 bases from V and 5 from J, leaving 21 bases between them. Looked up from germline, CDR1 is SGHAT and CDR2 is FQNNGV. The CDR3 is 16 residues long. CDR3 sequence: CASSPIPAGQPETQYF. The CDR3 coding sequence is TGTGCCAGCAGCCCAATCCCCGCAGGACAGCCGGAGACCCAGTACTTC.

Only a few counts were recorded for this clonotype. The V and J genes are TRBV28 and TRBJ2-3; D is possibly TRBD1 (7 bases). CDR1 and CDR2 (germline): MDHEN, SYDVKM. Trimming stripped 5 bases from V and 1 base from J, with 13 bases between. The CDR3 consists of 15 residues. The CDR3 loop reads CASSTPRGGTDTQYF. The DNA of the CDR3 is TGTGCCAGCAGTACCCCCAGGGGGGGCACAGATACGCAGTATTTT.

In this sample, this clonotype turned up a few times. The chain's CDR3 is CASSRAAQGTSEQYF. The CDR3 bases are TGTGCCAGCAGCCGGGCGGCGCAGGGGACATCCGAGCAGTACTTC. The rearrangement links TRBV7-9 to TRBJ2-7, with D possibly matching TRBD1 (6 bases). CDR1 and CDR2 (germline): SEHNR, FQNEAQ (reference sequence). Deletions cut 5 bases from V and 6 bases from J, with 20 bases between. The CDR3 consists of 15 residues.

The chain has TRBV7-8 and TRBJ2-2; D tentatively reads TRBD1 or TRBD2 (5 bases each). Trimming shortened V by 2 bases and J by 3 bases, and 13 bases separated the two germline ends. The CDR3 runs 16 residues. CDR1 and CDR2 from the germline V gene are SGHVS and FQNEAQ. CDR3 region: CASSLWGTGYTGELFF. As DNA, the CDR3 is TGTGCCAGCAGCTTATGGGGGACGGGGTACACCGGGGAGCTGTTTTTT. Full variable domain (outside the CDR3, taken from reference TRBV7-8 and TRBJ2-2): GAGVSQSPRYKVAKRGQDVALRCDPISGHVSLFWYQQALGQGPEFLTYFQNEAQLDKSGLPSDRFFAERPEGSVSTLKIQRTQQEDSAVYLCASSLWGTGYTGELFFGEGSRLTVL.

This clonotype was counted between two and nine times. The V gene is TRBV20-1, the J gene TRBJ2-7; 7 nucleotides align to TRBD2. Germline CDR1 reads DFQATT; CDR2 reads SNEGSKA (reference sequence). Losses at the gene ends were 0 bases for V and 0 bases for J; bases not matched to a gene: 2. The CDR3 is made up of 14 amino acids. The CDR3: CSARDGGSSYEQYF. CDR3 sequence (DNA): TGCAGTGCTAGAGACGGGGGGAGCTCCTACGAGCAGTACTTC.

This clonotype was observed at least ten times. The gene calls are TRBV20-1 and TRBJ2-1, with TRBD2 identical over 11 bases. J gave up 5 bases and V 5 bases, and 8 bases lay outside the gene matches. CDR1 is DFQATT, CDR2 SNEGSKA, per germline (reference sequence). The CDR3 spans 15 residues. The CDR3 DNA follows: TGCAGTGCTGGTTTAGCGGGAGGGCCGCACAATGAGCAGTTCTTC. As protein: CSAGLAGGPHNEQFF.

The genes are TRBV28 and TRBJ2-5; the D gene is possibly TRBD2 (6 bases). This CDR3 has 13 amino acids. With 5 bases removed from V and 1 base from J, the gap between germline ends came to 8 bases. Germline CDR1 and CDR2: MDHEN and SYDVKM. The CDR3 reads CASSQGGQETQYF. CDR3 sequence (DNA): TGTGCCAGCAGTCAGGGAGGCCAAGAGACCCAGTACTTC. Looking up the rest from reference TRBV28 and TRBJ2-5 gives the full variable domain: DVKVTQSSRYLVKRTGEKVFLECVQDMDHENMFWYRQDPGLGLRLIYFSYDVKMKEKGDIPEGYSVSREKKERFSLILESASTNQTSMYLCASSQGGQETQYFGPGTRLLVL.

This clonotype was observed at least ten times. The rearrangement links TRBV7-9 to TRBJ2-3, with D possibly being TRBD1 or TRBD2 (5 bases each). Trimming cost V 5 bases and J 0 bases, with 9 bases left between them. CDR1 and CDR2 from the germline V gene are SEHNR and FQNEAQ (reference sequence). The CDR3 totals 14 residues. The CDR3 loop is CASSRDLSTDTQYF. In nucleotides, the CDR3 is TGTGCCAGCAGCCGGGACCTCAGCACAGATACGCAGTATTTT.

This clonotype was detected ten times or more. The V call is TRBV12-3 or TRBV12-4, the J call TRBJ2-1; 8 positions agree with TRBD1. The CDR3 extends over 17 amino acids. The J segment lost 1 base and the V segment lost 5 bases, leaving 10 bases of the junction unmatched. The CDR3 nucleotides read TGTGCCAGCAGTCGAGAGCGGACAGGGCAGTCCTACAATGAGCAGTTCTTC. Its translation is CASSRERTGQSYNEQFF.

The CDR3 DNA follows: TGTGCCAGCAGCCTACAGGGGGCGGCGGATACGCAGTATTTT. Encoded protein: CASSLQGAADTQYF. J is TRBJ2-3 and V is TRBV2; 9 bases line up with TRBD1. This CDR3 has 14 residues. With 6 bases clipped from V and 6 bases from J, the junction kept 7 bases outside the gene matches. Germline assignment: CDR1 SNHLY and CDR2 FYNNEI.

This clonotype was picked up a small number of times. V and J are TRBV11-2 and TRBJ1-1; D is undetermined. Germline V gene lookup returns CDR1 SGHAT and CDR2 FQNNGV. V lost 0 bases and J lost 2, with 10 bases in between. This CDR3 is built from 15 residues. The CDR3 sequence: CASSLDPTDNTEAFF. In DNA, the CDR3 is TGTGCCAGCAGCTTAGATCCGACGGACAACACTGAAGCTTTCTTT. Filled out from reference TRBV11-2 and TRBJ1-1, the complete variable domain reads EAGVAQSPRYKIIEKRQSVAFWCNPISGHATLYWYQQILGQGPKLLIQFQNNGVVDDSQLPKDRFSAERLKGVDSTLKIQPAKLEDSAVYLCASSLDPTDNTEAFFGQGTRLTVV.

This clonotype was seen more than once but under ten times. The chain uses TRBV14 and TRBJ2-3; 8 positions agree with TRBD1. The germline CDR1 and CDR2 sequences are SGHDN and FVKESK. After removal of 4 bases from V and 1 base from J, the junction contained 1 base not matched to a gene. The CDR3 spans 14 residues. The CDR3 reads CASSPTGGTDTQYF. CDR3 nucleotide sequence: TGTGCCAGCAGCCCGACAGGGGGCACAGATACGCAGTATTTT.

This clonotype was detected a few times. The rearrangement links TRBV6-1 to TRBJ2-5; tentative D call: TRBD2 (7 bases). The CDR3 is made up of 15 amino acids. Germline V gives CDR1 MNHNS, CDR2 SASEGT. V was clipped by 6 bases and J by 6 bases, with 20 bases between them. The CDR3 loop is CASRGGGTELKTQYF. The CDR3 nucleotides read TGTGCCAGCAGAGGGGGGGGGACGGAGTTGAAGACCCAGTACTTC.

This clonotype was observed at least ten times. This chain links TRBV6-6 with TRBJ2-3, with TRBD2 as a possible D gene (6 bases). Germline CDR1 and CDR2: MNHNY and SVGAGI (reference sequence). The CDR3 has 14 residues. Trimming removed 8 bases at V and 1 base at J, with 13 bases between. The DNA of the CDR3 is TGTGCCAGCTGGCGTCAGCGGGGCACAGATACGCAGTATTTT. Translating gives CASWRQRGTDTQYF.

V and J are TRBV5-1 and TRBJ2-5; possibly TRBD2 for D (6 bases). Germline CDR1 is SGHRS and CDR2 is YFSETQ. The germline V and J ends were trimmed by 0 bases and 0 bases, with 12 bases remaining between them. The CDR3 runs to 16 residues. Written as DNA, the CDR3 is TGCGCCAGCAGCTTGGCCGGAGGGGCCTACCAAGAGACCCAGTACTTC. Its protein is CASSLAGGAYQETQYF.

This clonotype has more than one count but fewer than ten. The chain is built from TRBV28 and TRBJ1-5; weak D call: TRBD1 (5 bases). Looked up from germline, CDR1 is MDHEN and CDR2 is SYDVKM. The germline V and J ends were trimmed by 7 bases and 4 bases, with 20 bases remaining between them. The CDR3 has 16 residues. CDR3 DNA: TGTGCCAGCATCCCTGCGGGGCGCGAAGGTAATCAGCCCCAGCATTTT. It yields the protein CASIPAGREGNQPQHF.

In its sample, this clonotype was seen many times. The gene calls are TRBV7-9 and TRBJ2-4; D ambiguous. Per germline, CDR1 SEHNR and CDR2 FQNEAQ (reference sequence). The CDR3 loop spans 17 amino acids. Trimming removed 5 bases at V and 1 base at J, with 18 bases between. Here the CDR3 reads CASSPPLATVAKNIQYF. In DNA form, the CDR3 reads TGTGCCAGCAGCCCCCCTCTGGCAACGGTGGCCAAAAACATTCAGTACTTC. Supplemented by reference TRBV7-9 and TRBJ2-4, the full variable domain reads DTGVSQNPRHKITKRGQNVTFRCDPISEHNRLYWYRQTLGQGPEFLTYFQNEAQLEKSRLLSDRFSAERPKGSFSTLEIQRTEQGDSAMYLCASSPPLATVAKNIQYFGAGTRLSVL.

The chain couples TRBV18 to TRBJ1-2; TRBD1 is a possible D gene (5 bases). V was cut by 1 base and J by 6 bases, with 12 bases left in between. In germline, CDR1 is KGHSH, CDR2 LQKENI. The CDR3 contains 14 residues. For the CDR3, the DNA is TGTGCCAGCTCACCACTTGAGGCGGGGGATGGCTACACCTTC. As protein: CASSPLEAGDGYTF.